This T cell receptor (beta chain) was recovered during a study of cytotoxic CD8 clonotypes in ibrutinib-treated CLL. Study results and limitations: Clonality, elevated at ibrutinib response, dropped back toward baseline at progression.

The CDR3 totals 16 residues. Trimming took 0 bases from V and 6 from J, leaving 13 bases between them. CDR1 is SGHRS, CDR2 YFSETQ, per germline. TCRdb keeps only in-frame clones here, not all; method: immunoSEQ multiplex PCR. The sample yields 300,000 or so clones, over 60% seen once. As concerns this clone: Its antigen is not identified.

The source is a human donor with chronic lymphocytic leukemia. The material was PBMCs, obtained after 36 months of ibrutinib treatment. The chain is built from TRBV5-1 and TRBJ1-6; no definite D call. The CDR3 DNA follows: TGCGCCAGCAGCTTGGTGCCCAGCCTCCCTAATTCACCCCTCCACTTT. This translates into CASSLVPSLPNSPLHF. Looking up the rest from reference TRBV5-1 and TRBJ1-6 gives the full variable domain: KAGVTQTPRYLIKTRGQQVTLSCSPISGHRSVSWYQQTPGQGLQFLFEYFSETQRNKGNFPGRFSGRQFSNSRSEMNVSTLELGDSALYLCASSLVPSLPNSPLHFGNGTRLTVT.